Following are 3 T cell receptor beta chains from one sample sequenced in a study of cytomegalovirus exposure and HLA in healthy donors. Use of 60 Vbeta and 13 Jbeta primers characterized the PCR. TCRdb keeps only in-frame clones here, not all; method: immunoSEQ multiplex PCR. The data hold roughly 150,000 clones, with about 88% observed a single time. Sequencing was performed on PBMCs. The receptors were gathered from a woman under 30 in good health and CMV-seronegative.

The chain joins TRBV7-9 to TRBJ2-3, with 11 bases that match TRBD2. CDR1 SEHNR and CDR2 FQNEAQ come from the germline V gene (reference sequence). The CDR3 runs to 16 residues. Germline trimming cut 5 bases from V and 1 base from J; bases unmatched to any gene: 5. CDR3 nucleotides: TGTGCCAGCAGCCAGCTTAGCGGGGGGGGCACAGATACGCAGTATTTT. It translates to CASSQLSGGGTDTQYF.

This chain joins TRBV27 and TRBJ1-2, with 12 bases matching TRBD1. This CDR3 comprises 16 residues. The ends lost 3 bases at V and 6 bases at J; junction bases unmatched: 8. Germline V gene sequence: CDR1 MNHEY, CDR2 SMNVEV (reference sequence). CDR3 in DNA: TGTGCCAGCAGTTTGCGGGGACAGGGGGCGTTGGATGGCTACACCTTC. Its protein is CASSLRGQGALDGYTF.

CDR3 nucleotide sequence: TGTGCCAGTAGTATCGAGCAGGGGCAAAACTATGGCTACACCTTC. Protein sequence: CASSIEQGQNYGYTF. The chain couples TRBV19 to TRBJ1-2, with a possible D match to TRBD1 (6 bases). The V and J ends lost 3 bases and 2 bases respectively, with 13 bases between them. The germline CDR1 and CDR2 sequences are LNHDA and SQIVND (reference sequence). The CDR3 extends over 15 amino acids.